This T cell receptor (beta chain) derives from a study of OX40 agonist ivuxolimab in advanced cancers. The table lists this clone with a few counts. This table comes from immunoSEQ multiplex PCR, and its TCRdb copy is limited to in-frame clones, with some not included. Among 100,000 to 150,000 clones, around 92% were seen once, and the ten largest hold more than 0.7%. The specimen comprised CD4+ or CD8+ T cells sorted from blood, sampled in a trial of the OX40 agonist ivuxolimab. This sequence was found in an adult with an advanced solid tumor such as melanoma, head and neck, liver or kidney cancer.

CDR3 amino acids: CASSLVQTNNEQFF. The CDR3 coding sequence is TGTGCCAGCAGCTTAGTTCAGACCAACAATGAGCAGTTCTTC. This sequence joins TRBV7-9 and TRBJ2-1; no clear D. V gave up 1 base and J gave up 5 bases, with 9 bases separating them. The CDR3 runs to 14 residues. Germline CDR1 and CDR2: SEHNR and FQNEAQ (reference sequence).